This TCR beta chain derives from a study of blood T cell repertoires in COVID-19. This table comes from immunoSEQ multiplex PCR, and its TCRdb copy is limited to in-frame clones, with some not included. The profile shows some 68,000 clones, 90% of them singletons. This CDR3 is 14 amino acids long. The ends lost 6 bases at V and 3 bases at J; junction bases unmatched: 1. Germline V gene lookup returns CDR1 SNHLY and CDR2 FYNNEI. The sequence was collected from a man between 45 and 60 years old with COVID-19, enrolled during active disease. The V call is TRBV2, the J call TRBJ2-4; 11 positions match TRBD1. The sample was peripheral blood. This chain's CDR3 is CASRGQGGKNIQYF. CDR3 in DNA: TGTGCCAGCAGGGGACAGGGGGGCAAAAACATTCAGTACTTC.